Listed below are T cell receptor beta chains from one sample, sequenced in a study of T cells in tumors and immune-related adverse events. Clones were read by immunoSEQ multiplex PCR, and TCRdb kept only the in-frame ones, dropping some. The profile shows 5,100 or so clones, approximately 65% of them singletons. This material consisted of gut tissue, taken from a patient treated with anti-PD-1 therapy. The receptors derive from a female donor with metastatic renal cell carcinoma. Both conserved end residues are part of each CDR3. Fields, in order: D gene, J gene, clone size, V gene, CDR3 DNA, CDR3 protein. A D gene is named only where the DNA matches it firmly. Clone size is shown for a subset of rows, as once, few, many or a class of expanded clone.

. | TRBJ2-7 | . | TRBV28 | TGTGCCAGCAGTAGGGGCCAGCCACCCTACGAGCAGTACTTC | CASSRGQPPYEQYF
TRBD2 | TRBJ2-5 | . | TRBV27 | TGTGCCAGCAGTTTTTTCCCTCCTCGGACTAGCCGGGAGACCCAGTACTTC | CASSFFPPRTSRETQYF
TRBD1 | TRBJ1-1 | . | TRBV6-5 | TGTGCCAGCAGTTACGGTAACAGGGGAAACACTGAAGCTTTCTTT | CASSYGNRGNTEAFF
. | TRBJ1-6 | . | TRBV5-4 | TGTGCCAGCAGCTTGGATGGCCTAAATTCACCCCTCCACTTT | CASSLDGLNSPLHF
TRBD2 | TRBJ2-1 | once | TRBV5-8 | TGTGCCAGCAGCTTGGCTAGCGGGAGTTACAATGAGCAGTTCTTC | CASSLASGSYNEQFF
. | TRBJ2-3 | . | TRBV11-3 | TGTGCCAGCAGCTTACGGGATACGCAGTATTTT | CASSLRDTQYF
. | TRBJ1-2 | . | TRBV4-2 | TGTGCCAGCAGCCAATGGCCCGACCCTACGCGGTATGGCTACACCTTC | CASSQWPDPTRYGYTF
. | TRBJ1-1 | . | TRBV7-9 | TGTGCCAGCAGCCCAACCCCGGGACTTGGGGGCACTGAAGCTTTCTTT | CASSPTPGLGGTEAFF
. | TRBJ1-3 | . | TRBV28 | TGTGCCAGCACCGGGGCCTACTCTGGAAACACCATATATTTT | CASTGAYSGNTIYF
. | TRBJ1-1 | few | TRBV27 | TGTGCCAGCAGTTGGGGGGGGTACACTGAAGCTTTCTTT | CASSWGGYTEAFF
TRBD2 | TRBJ2-2 | . | TRBV7-2 | TGTGCCAGCAGCTTATATTTTGCGGGGGGCCCCGACGGGGGGGAGCTGTTTTTT | CASSLYFAGGPDGGELFF
. | TRBJ2-3 | . | TRBV27 | TGTGCCAGCAGTTTTCGGCGGTTAGATACGCAGTATTTT | CASSFRRLDTQYF
. | TRBJ2-1 | . | TRBV28 | TGTGCCAGCACCCTCAGGCGGAGAGGATACAATGAGCAGTTCTTC | CASTLRRRGYNEQFF
TRBD2 | TRBJ2-7 | few | TRBV11-2 | TGTGCCAGCAGCTTAAATTCGGGACTAGCGGGAGGTGGAGAGCAGTACTTC | CASSLNSGLAGGGEQYF
. | TRBJ2-3 | . | TRBV5-1 | TGCGCCAGCAGCTTGCAGGACAGCCACACAGATACGCAGTATTTT | CASSLQDSHTDTQYF
TRBD2 | TRBJ2-2 | . | TRBV4-2 | TGTGCCAGCAGCCAAGATCTTAGCGGGTTGGACACCGGGGAGCTGTTTTTT | CASSQDLSGLDTGELFF
. | TRBJ2-3 | . | TRBV4-3 | TGCGCCAGCAGCCAAGCGGGCCAGGCCGCAGATACGCAGTATTTT | CASSQAGQAADTQYF
. | TRBJ1-1 | . | TRBV6-1 | TGTGCCAGCAGTGAAGCGCGGGGGGTCATCACTGAAGCTTTCTTT | CASSEARGVITEAFF
TRBD2 | TRBJ2-3 | . | TRBV18 | TGTGCCAGCTTTCCTAGCGGGGGATTTTCTAGCACAGATACGCAGTATTTT | CASFPSGGFSSTDTQYF
. | TRBJ2-1 | . | TRBV27 | TGTGCCAGCAGCTACTCCGGGACGATCAATGAGCAGTTCTTC | CASSYSGTINEQFF
. | TRBJ2-5 | . | TRBV4-2 | TGTGCCAGCAGCCCTACGCGGAGGGGGGGCCAAGAGACCCAGTACTTC | CASSPTRRGGQETQYF
TRBD1 | TRBJ2-5 | . | TRBV10-3 | TGTGCCATCAGAGGACAGGGGATAGAGACCCAGTACTTC | CAIRGQGIETQYF
. | TRBJ1-1 | . | TRBV5-6 | TGTGCCAGCAGTCTACGTTTGTGGAACACTGAAGCTTTCTTT | CASSLRLWNTEAFF
. | TRBJ2-2 | . | TRBV28 | TGTGCCAGCAGTTTAATTCGCGTCAACACCGGGGAGCTGTTTTTT | CASSLIRVNTGELFF
. | TRBJ2-2 | . | TRBV10-1 | TGCGCCAGCAGTGAGTCGTATGGTAGCCCAAACACCGGGGAGCTGTTTTTT | CASSESYGSPNTGELFF
. | TRBJ2-7 | . | TRBV7-9 | TGTGCCAGCAGCTCACAGGGCTACGAGCAGTACTTC | CASSSQGYEQYF
. | TRBJ2-3 | medium-sized | TRBV7-2 | TGTGCCAGCAGCTTAGTAGGCACAGATACGCAGTATTTT | CASSLVGTDTQYF
TRBD1 | TRBJ1-6 | . | TRBV7-9 | TGTGCCAGCAGAGACGGGACAGGGGGCAATTCACCCCTCCACTTT | CASRDGTGGNSPLHF
. | TRBJ1-1 | . | TRBV6-5 | TGTGCCAGCAGTTACCAAAGAACAGCTTTCTTT | CASSYQRTAFF
. | TRBJ2-1 | few | TRBV18 | TGTGCCAGCTCACCAACGGCAGGGAACAATGAGCAGTTCTTC | CASSPTAGNNEQFF
TRBD2 | TRBJ2-2 | . | TRBV5-1 | TGCGCCAGCAGCTTCGGGACTAGCAGCTCCGGGGAGCTGTTTTTT | CASSFGTSSSGELFF
TRBD2 | TRBJ2-3 | . | TRBV11-2 | TGTGCCAGCAGCTTAGGACCGAGCGGGAGGGCCGGAGATACGCAGTATTTT | CASSLGPSGRAGDTQYF
TRBD1 | TRBJ1-1 | . | TRBV9 | TGTGCCAGCAGCCCTACAGGGGGGGGGATTGAAGCTTTCTTT | CASSPTGGGIEAFF
. | TRBJ1-2 | . | TRBV7-9 | TGTGCCAGCAGCTCGGGCCCCTATGGCTACACCTTC | CASSSGPYGYTF
TRBD2 | TRBJ2-1 | . | TRBV10-3 | TGTGCCATCAGCTATAGCGGGAGCTCCTACAATGAGCAGTTCTTC | CAISYSGSSYNEQFF
. | TRBJ2-7 | . | TRBV7-2 | TGTGCCAGCAGCTTAGGATCCGGACAGTCCTACGAGCAGTACTTC | CASSLGSGQSYEQYF
. | TRBJ1-2 | . | TRBV23-1 | TGCGCCAGCAGTCAAAACGAACCCCAAGACCCGTATGGCTACACCTTC | CASSQNEPQDPYGYTF
TRBD1 | TRBJ2-5 | . | TRBV4-1 | TGCGCCAGCAGCCAAGTTTTTGGGGGACAGAAAGAGACCCAGTACTTC | CASSQVFGGQKETQYF
. | TRBJ1-5 | . | TRBV6-6 | TGTGCCAGCAGTTACTCCGGTAGCAATCAGCCCCAGCATTTT | CASSYSGSNQPQHF
. | TRBJ2-5 | once | TRBV29-1 | TGCAGCGTTGAAGCCGTCAAAGAGACCCAGTACTTC | CSVEAVKETQYF
. | TRBJ2-3 | few | TRBV27 | TGTGCCAGCAGTAGAGAATGGGGGCTGACAGATACGCAGTATTTT | CASSREWGLTDTQYF
TRBD2 | TRBJ2-1 | . | TRBV10-1 | TGCGCCAGCAGTGAACTTCCCCCTAGCGGGGGGAGGAATGAGCAGTTCTTC | CASSELPPSGGRNEQFF
TRBD1 | TRBJ1-5 | . | TRBV7-9 | TGTGCCAGCAGCCCACGTTCTGGGTTGGGACAGGGGGCGAGGGCCCAGCATTTT | CASSPRSGLGQGARAQHF
. | TRBJ2-1 | few | TRBV5-4 | TGTGCCAGCAGGCCCGGGACCTCGAGGTCCTACAATGAGCAGTTCTTC | CASRPGTSRSYNEQFF
. | TRBJ2-2 | medium-sized | TRBV5-6 | TGTGCCAGCAGCTTGGAACGGGACGGGGAGCTGTTTTTT | CASSLERDGELFF
TRBD2 | TRBJ2-7 | . | TRBV2 | TGTGCCAGCAGGAAACTAGCGGGTGCAGTGGGATACGAGCAGTACTTC | CASRKLAGAVGYEQYF
. | TRBJ2-7 | . | TRBV5-6 | TGTGCCAGCAGCTTAACAGGGGACTTCGCCTACGAGCAGTACTTC | CASSLTGDFAYEQYF
. | TRBJ2-1 | . | TRBV10-2 | TGCGCCAGCGGGGACTATGAGCAGTTCTTC | CASGDYEQFF
. | TRBJ1-2 | once | TRBV28 | TGTGCCAGCAGATCCGGGAACTATGGCTACACCTTC | CASRSGNYGYTF
. | TRBJ1-1 | . | TRBV11-2 | TGTGCCAGCAGGCCCGACATTGGGCTTATGAACACTGAAGCTTTCTTT | CASRPDIGLMNTEAFF
TRBD2 | TRBJ2-3 | few | TRBV13 | TGTGCCAGCAGCTTAGTTGGTGGCGGGAGGACAGATACGCAGTATTTT | CASSLVGGGRTDTQYF
. | TRBJ2-6 | few | TRBV7-8 | TGTGCCAGCAGCTCTATCGGGCATTCTGGGGCCAACGTCCTGACTTTC | CASSSIGHSGANVLTF
TRBD1 | TRBJ2-1 | once | TRBV6-6 | TGTGCCAGCATCGGGACAGGCCCCAATGAGCAGTTCTTC | CASIGTGPNEQFF